The 21 T cell receptor beta chains in this list originate from one sample, sequenced in a study of blood T cell repertoires in COVID-19 (dated by TCRdb to about 2020). Libraries came from the immunoSEQ multiplex PCR assay. TCRdb provides this immuneACCESS table in a form limited to in-frame rearrangements. Some clones are lacking; in checked studies, under half of them reflect an unresolved V gene, and why the rest are absent is not known. The sample table holds 250,000 to 350,000 clones, of which 86% were seen once. Around 13% of the sample goes to the ten largest clones. Sequencing input: peripheral blood. Receptors were obtained from a woman in her 70s with COVID-19, enrolled during active disease.

V is TRBV19 and J is TRBJ1-3, with D tentatively TRBD1 (6 bases). The CDR3 consists of 16 residues. Germline CDR1 is LNHDA and CDR2 is SQIVND (reference sequence). Deletions cut 7 bases from V and 0 bases from J, with 16 bases between. DNA of the CDR3: TGTGCCAGTATCGGCAGGGGCTCCCGCTCTGGAAACACCATATATTTT. Its translation is CASIGRGSRSGNTIYF.

The V and J genes are TRBV2 and TRBJ2-1; 8 bases match TRBD2. Germline-derived CDR1 and CDR2 are SNHLY and FYNNEI. V trimming: 4 bases; J trimming: 6 bases; junction bases outside the gene matches: 5. The CDR3 contains 14 residues. The CDR3: CASSGRGGPNEQFF. The CDR3 coding sequence is TGTGCCAGCAGTGGTCGGGGGGGCCCCAATGAGCAGTTCTTC.

The V gene is TRBV6-1, the J gene TRBJ1-1; D is uncertain. Germline-derived CDR1 and CDR2 are MNHNS and SASEGT. The CDR3 has 14 amino acids. V gave up 0 bases and J gave up 2 bases, with 7 bases separating them. CDR3 loop: CASSEARSNTEAFF. The CDR3 DNA reads as TGTGCCAGCAGTGAAGCAAGGAGTAACACTGAAGCTTTCTTT.

The chain carries TRBV29-1 and TRBJ2-7; TRBD1 matches at 9 bases. Per germline, CDR1 SQVTM and CDR2 ANQGSEA. CDR3 length: 13 amino acids. The J segment lost 4 bases and the V segment lost 4 bases, leaving 5 bases of the junction unmatched. CDR3 in amino acids: CSVVKGQGYEQYF. The CDR3 nucleotides are TGCAGCGTTGTTAAGGGACAGGGATACGAGCAGTACTTC.

This chain connects TRBV10-1 to TRBJ2-7; D possibly corresponds to TRBD2 (6 bases). The CDR3 is made up of 14 amino acids. Germline assignment: CDR1 WNHNN and CDR2 SYGVQD (reference sequence). V was pared by 4 bases and J by 2 bases, with 12 bases between. The DNA of the CDR3 is TGCGCCAGCAGTGCCGGGACGGGAGCCTACGAGCAGTACTTC. This gives the protein CASSAGTGAYEQYF.

This clone is a singleton in its sample. This chain's CDR3 is CAISDLTSGLDTQYF. DNA of the CDR3: TGTGCCATCAGTGACCTGACTAGCGGATTAGATACGCAGTATTTT. The chain carries TRBV10-3 and TRBJ2-3; TRBD2 aligns across 9 bases. The J segment lost 5 bases and the V segment lost 3 bases, leaving 6 bases of the junction unmatched. The CDR3 loop spans 15 amino acids. Germline loops: CDR1 ENHRY, CDR2 SYGVKD.

The V call is TRBV18, the J call TRBJ2-7; 7 bases line up with TRBD2. The CDR3 length is 14 residues. The V gene's germline CDR1 is KGHSH and CDR2 LQKENI. V gave up 2 bases and J gave up 9 bases; unmatched junction bases: 10. The chain's CDR3 is CASSPVAGEGAQYF. In nucleotides, the CDR3 is TGTGCCAGCTCACCAGTGGCGGGAGAAGGGGCGCAGTACTTC. The full variable domain, in which reference TRBV18 and TRBJ2-7 provide the parts outside the CDR3, is NAGVMQNPRHLVRRRGQEARLRCSPMKGHSHVYWYRQLPEEGLKFMVYLQKENIIDESGMPKERFSAEFPKEGPSILRIQQVVRGDSAAYFCASSPVAGEGAQYFGPGTRLTVT.

The chain joins TRBV6-5 to TRBJ1-5; no clear D. V lost 4 bases to trimming and J lost 10 bases, with 14 bases between them. CDR3 size: 13 residues. Germline values: CDR1 MNHEY, CDR2 SVGAGI. CDR3 bases: TGTGCCAGCAGTTTCCGGGGTTTGGGACCCCAGCATTTT. It encodes CASSFRGLGPQHF.

The V call is TRBV4-1, the J call TRBJ1-5; D call uncertain. Trimming took off 1 base at V and 0 bases at J, with 4 bases between the two ends. The V gene's germline CDR1 is MGHRA and CDR2 YSYEKL. The CDR3 is 14 amino acids. Here the CDR3 reads CASSQGLSNQPQHF. The CDR3 DNA reads TGCGCCAGCAGCCAAGGTCTTAGCAATCAGCCCCAGCATTTT.

This clone showed up just once. This chain links TRBV10-1 with TRBJ2-7; D is undetermined. From germline, CDR1 is WNHNN and CDR2 SYGVQD (reference sequence). The V end lost 3 bases, the J end lost 2 bases, and 11 bases lay between the germline ends. The CDR3 length is 14 residues. The CDR3 sequence is CASSDEFAPYEQYF. As DNA, the CDR3 is TGCGCCAGCAGTGATGAGTTTGCTCCCTACGAGCAGTACTTC.

The chain combines TRBV7-9 with TRBJ1-1; 7 positions agree with TRBD1. Germline CDR1 is SEHNR and CDR2 is FQNEAQ (reference sequence). There are 14 residues in the CDR3. V trimming: 5 bases; J trimming: 7 bases; junction bases outside the gene matches: 10. CDR3: CASSPWDRTYEAFF. In nucleotides, the CDR3 is TGTGCCAGCAGCCCCTGGGACAGAACTTATGAAGCTTTCTTT.

This chain joins TRBV2 and TRBJ2-3; D gene ambiguous. Germline V gene sequence: CDR1 SNHLY, CDR2 FYNNEI. Trimming cost V 3 bases and J 6 bases, with 13 bases left between them. The CDR3 is 14 residues long. CDR3 coding DNA: TGTGCCAGCAGTGATCGGCCATGGGCGGATACGCAGTATTTT. This codes for CASSDRPWADTQYF.

V gene TRBV21-1 combines with J gene TRBJ1-2; the table assigns TRBD1, which was not confirmed against the DNA. TRBV21-1 is given as a pseudogene. The CDR3 loop spans 13 amino acids. CDR3 coding DNA: TGTGCCAGCAGCAAAAGGGGGAACTATGGCTACACCTTC. The encoded protein is CASSKRGNYGYTF.

This clone was counted between two and nine times. The chain couples TRBV7-9 to TRBJ2-2, with D maybe TRBD2 (7 bases). The CDR3 loop spans 14 amino acids. Germline lookup yields CDR1 SEHNR and CDR2 FQNEAQ (reference sequence). CDR3: CATPGGESAGELFF. CDR3 coding DNA: TGTGCGACGCCGGGGGGCGAGTCAGCCGGGGAGCTGTTTTTT.

Comments on this clone: Other nucleotide sequences from this sample produce the same CDR3. The chain carries TRBV7-2 and TRBJ2-7; 11 nucleotides agree with TRBD2. The CDR3 covers 15 residues. Unmatched junction bases numbered 6, after V lost 3 bases and J lost 5 bases. In germline, CDR1 is SGHTA, CDR2 FQGNSA. In DNA, the CDR3 is TGTGCCAGCAGCTTGGTAGCGGGGGGGAGTAACGAGCAGTACTTC. It encodes CASSLVAGGSNEQYF.

This chain links TRBV2 with TRBJ2-5, with 10 bases matching TRBD2. With 4 bases clipped from V and 2 bases from J, the junction kept 7 bases outside the gene matches. From germline, CDR1 is SNHLY and CDR2 FYNNEI. This CDR3 spans 16 amino acids. CDR3: CASSGLAGALQETQYF. In nucleotides, the CDR3 is TGTGCCAGCAGTGGGCTAGCGGGGGCCCTACAAGAGACCCAGTACTTC.

This chain links TRBV5-4 with TRBJ1-2, with D maybe TRBD1 (6 bases). This CDR3 is 13 amino acids long. Trimming pared 6 bases from V and 8 bases from J, leaving 17 bases between. Germline values: CDR1 SGHNT, CDR2 YYREEE (reference sequence). The CDR3 DNA follows: TGTGCCAGCAACCAGGACAGTATGGGCGGCTACACCTTC. It codes for CASNQDSMGGYTF.

The chain's CDR3 is CASSPRRRGGGDTQYF. CDR3 DNA sequence: TGTGCCAGCAGCCCCCGTAGGCGGGGGGGAGGGGATACGCAGTATTTT. The chain joins TRBV7-3 to TRBJ2-3; TRBD2 matches at 9 bases. The ends lost 5 bases at V and 6 bases at J; junction bases unmatched: 12. The CDR3 spans 16 residues. Germline-derived CDR1 and CDR2 are SGHTA and FQGTGA.

The V gene is TRBV5-1, the J gene TRBJ2-7; 7 nucleotides match TRBD2. Trimming cost V 0 bases and J 4 bases; bases outside gene matches: 4. The CDR3 has 14 amino acids. Germline V gives CDR1 SGHRS, CDR2 YFSETQ. CDR3 sequence (DNA): TGCGCCAGCAGCTTGGCGCAGGGAGGGTACGAGCAGTACTTC. It specifies CASSLAQGGYEQYF.

The chain is built from TRBV7-2 and TRBJ1-1; 7 bases align to TRBD1. J gave up 3 bases and V 3 bases, and 1 base lay outside the gene matches. The CDR3 spans 13 residues. Germline V lookup: CDR1 SGHTA, CDR2 FQGNSA. CDR3 sequence (DNA): TGTGCCAGCAGCTTCGGACAGGACACTGAAGCTTTCTTT. Protein: CASSFGQDTEAFF.

In this sample, this clone turned up once. The V and J genes are TRBV28 and TRBJ2-5, with 7 bases lining up with TRBD1. Unmatched junction bases numbered 10, after V lost 5 bases and J lost 4 bases. The CDR3 is made up of 15 amino acids. Germline assignment: CDR1 MDHEN and CDR2 SYDVKM. The CDR3 coding sequence is TGTGCCAGCAGTCCGTATGACAGGGTTCGAGAGACCCAGTACTTC. Translated, it gives CASSPYDRVRETQYF.